A selection of T cell receptor beta chains follows, all from one sample in a study of OX40 agonist ivuxolimab in advanced cancers. Generated by immunoSEQ multiplex PCR, the TCRdb table keeps only in-frame clones and is missing some. This table has roughly 100,000 clones, roughly 90% appearing once. Sequencing used CD4+ or CD8+ T cells sorted from blood, obtained in a trial of the OX40 agonist ivuxolimab. Every receptor here comes from an adult with an advanced solid tumor such as melanoma, head and neck, liver or kidney cancer. CDR3s include the opening cysteine and the closing phenylalanine or tryptophan. Each record gives: CDR3 length, D gene, J gene, V gene, CDR3 protein. The D gene is left open where the match is weak.

14	NA	TRBJ1-1	TRBV6-4	CASSDYPTPCEAFF
15	NA	TRBJ1-1	TRBV4-2	CASSQGDTRGGEAFF
15	NA	TRBJ1-3	TRBV2	CASSLSGAYGNTIYF
15	TRBD2	TRBJ2-5	TRBV6-5	CASSYSGTSEETQYF
14	TRBD2	TRBJ2-5	TRBV12-5	CASAFGLAWETQYF
13	NA	TRBJ1-6	TRBV6-5	CASTPALNSPLHF
15	TRBD1	TRBJ2-1	TRBV28	CASTAPGQGMDEQFF
13	TRBD1	TRBJ1-1	TRBV10-3	CAIRGTENTEAFF
12	NA	TRBJ1-2	TRBV11-2	CASQGRVAGYTF
15	NA	TRBJ1-5	TRBV25-1	CASRGMNYSNQPQHF
15	TRBD1	TRBJ2-5	TRBV5-1	CASSLQGNVVETQYF
11	NA	TRBJ2-7	TRBV30	CVYGRGHEQYF
12	NA	TRBJ2-5	TRBV29-1	CSVKLTGETQYF
15	NA	TRBJ2-7	TRBV27	CASSLKGTGSYEQYF
15	TRBD1	TRBJ2-7	TRBV18	CASSPPGQVPYEQYF
15	TRBD2	TRBJ2-1	TRBV27	CASSLKAGGRNEQFF
18	TRBD1	TRBJ1-2	TRBV19	CASQQVKTRQGANYGYTF
14	NA	TRBJ2-3	TRBV5-1	CASSRRESTDTQYF
13	NA	TRBJ1-1	TRBV7-9	CASSLEKNTEAFF
17	NA	TRBJ2-3	TRBV2	CASTSMGAGASTDTQYF
13	NA	TRBJ1-1	TRBV6-5	CASSTGLNTEAFF
11	NA	TRBJ1-3	TRBV20-1	CSAKAYPTIYF